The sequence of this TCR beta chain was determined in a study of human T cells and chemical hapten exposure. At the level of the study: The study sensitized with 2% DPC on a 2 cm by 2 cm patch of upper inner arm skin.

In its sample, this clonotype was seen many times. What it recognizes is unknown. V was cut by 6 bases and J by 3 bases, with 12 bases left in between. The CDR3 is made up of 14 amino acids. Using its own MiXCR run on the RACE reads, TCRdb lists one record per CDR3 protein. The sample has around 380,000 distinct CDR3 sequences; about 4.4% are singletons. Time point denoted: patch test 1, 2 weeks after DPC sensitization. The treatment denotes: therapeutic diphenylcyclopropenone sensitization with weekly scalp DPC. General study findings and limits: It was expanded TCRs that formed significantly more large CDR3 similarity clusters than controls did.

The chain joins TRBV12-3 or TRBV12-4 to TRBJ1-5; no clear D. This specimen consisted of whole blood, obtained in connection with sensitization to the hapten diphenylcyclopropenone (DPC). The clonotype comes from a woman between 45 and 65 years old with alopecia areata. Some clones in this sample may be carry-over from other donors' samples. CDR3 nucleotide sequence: TGTGCCAGCAGCTCTCCGGGGTTCAATCAGCCCCAGCATTTT. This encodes CASSSPGFNQPQHF.